Included here is one T cell receptor (beta chain) sequence, with context. Its matching antigen is unknown. A much larger clone lies a single base off, so this may be a read error. Trimming pared 4 bases from V and 4 bases from J, leaving 17 bases between. The CDR3 runs 16 residues. Described time point: persistent/refractory GD, antithyroid drugs over 5 years with positive TRAb. From RNA extracted from PBMCs, the TCR library was made. Criteria from the American Thyroid Association guidelines were applied to diagnose Graves' disease. Construction of TCR beta libraries relied on iRepertoire HTBI primers and on Arm-PCR targeting CDR3 regions. A single record per CDR3 protein comes from TCRdb applying MiXCR to the multiplex PCR reads. The data show about 470,000 distinct CDR3 sequences, with about 20% seen just once and under 9% held by the top ten. This entry belongs to a study of regulatory T cells in long-lasting Graves disease.

Study outcomes and limitations: Persistent disease preferred TRBV28, TRBJ1-2 and TRBJ2-5. Patients with persistent Graves' had lower TCR diversity than newly diagnosed patients. The persistent group shared roughly 2,700 public clonotypes, more than the approximately 970 shared by new patients.

This sequence was found in a female donor with Graves disease. The chain recombines TRBV12-3 or TRBV12-4 with TRBJ1-5, with unresolved D. Here the sequenced sample was peripheral blood mononuclear cells (PBMCs), taken when the disease was refractory, from a patient treated with antithyroid drugs. The CDR3 sequence is CASSSTPRHLNQPQHF. For the CDR3, the DNA is TGTGCCAGCAGTTCTACCCCGAGACACCTGAATCAGCCCCAGCATTTT.